This T cell receptor beta chain was profiled in a study of shared clonotypes between healthy human individuals. The overall study: The cohort comprised a couple of women and a few men. Their ages spanned 18 to 49 years. Study-level findings and limits: Against clonotypes common to all four donors, non-shared ones had lower generation probabilities.

About this clone itself: Its specificity is unknown.

The method was immunoSEQ multiplex PCR; TCRdb's version includes in-frame clones alone and lacks a portion of them. The data contain about 2.1 million clones, 85% to 95% of them singletons. The germline gives CDR1 MNHNY, CDR2 SVGAGI (reference sequence). This CDR3 has 14 residues. V gave up 4 bases and J gave up 5 bases; unmatched junction bases: 6. Terminally differentiated effector memory CD45RA+ cells were excluded by CCR7 positive selection of CD45RO-negative cells. Sequences were obtained from naive CD8+ T cells from PBMCs. The sequence was collected from a man younger than 35 in good health. Some clones in this sample may be carry-over from other donors' samples. The chain employs TRBV6-6 and TRBJ2-5; 8 positions agree with TRBD1. The CDR3 loop is CASSSGQGDETQYF. The CDR3 DNA reads TGTGCCAGCAGTTCCGGACAGGGCGATGAGACCCAGTACTTC.